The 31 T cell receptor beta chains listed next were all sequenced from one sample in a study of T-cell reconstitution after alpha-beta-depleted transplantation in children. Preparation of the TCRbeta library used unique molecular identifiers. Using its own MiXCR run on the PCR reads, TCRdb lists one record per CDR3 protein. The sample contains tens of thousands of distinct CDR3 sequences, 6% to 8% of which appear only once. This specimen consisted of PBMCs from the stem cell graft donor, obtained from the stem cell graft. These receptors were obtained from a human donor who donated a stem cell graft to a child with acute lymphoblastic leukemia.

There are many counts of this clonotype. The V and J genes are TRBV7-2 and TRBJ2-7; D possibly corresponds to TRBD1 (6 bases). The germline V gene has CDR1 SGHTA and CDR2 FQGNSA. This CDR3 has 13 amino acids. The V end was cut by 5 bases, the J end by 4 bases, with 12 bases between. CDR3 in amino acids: CASSRTEQYEQYF. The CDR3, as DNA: TGTGCCAGCAGCAGGACAGAACAATACGAGCAGTACTTC.

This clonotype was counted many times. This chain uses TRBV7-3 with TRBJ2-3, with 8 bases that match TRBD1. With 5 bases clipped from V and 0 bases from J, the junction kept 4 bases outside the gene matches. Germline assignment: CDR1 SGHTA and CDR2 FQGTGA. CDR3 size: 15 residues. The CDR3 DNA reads TGTGCCAGCAGCCTCACAGGGGGGAGCACAGATACGCAGTATTTT. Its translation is CASSLTGGSTDTQYF.

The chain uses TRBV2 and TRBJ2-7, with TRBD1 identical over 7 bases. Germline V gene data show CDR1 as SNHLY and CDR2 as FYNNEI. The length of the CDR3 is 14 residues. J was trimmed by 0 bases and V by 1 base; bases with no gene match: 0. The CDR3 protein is CASSEGQGSYEQYF. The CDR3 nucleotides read TGTGCCAGCAGTGAAGGACAGGGCTCCTACGAGCAGTACTTC.

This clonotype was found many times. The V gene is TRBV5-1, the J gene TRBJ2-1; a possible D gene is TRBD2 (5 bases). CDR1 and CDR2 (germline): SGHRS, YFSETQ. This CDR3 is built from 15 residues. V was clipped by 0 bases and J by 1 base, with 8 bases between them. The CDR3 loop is CASSLVGESYNEQFF. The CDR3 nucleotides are TGCGCCAGCAGCTTGGTCGGGGAATCCTACAATGAGCAGTTCTTC.

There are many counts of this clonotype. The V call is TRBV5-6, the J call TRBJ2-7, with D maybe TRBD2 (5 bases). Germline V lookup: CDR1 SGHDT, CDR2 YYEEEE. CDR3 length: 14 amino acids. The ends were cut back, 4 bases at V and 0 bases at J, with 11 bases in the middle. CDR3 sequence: CASSRLGSSYEQYF. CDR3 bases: TGTGCCAGCAGCCGTTTGGGGAGCTCCTACGAGCAGTACTTC.

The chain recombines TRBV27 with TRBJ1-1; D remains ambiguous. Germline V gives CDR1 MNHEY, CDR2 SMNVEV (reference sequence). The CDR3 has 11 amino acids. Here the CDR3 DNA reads TGTAACGACGGCCGCGGCACTGAAGCTTTCTTT. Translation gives CNDGRGTEAFF.

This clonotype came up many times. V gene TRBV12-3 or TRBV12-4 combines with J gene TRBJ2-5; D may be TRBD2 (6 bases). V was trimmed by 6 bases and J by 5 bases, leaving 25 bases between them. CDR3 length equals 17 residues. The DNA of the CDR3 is TGTGCCAGCAGGATGGGACGGCGGGGCCCTCTCCTGGAGACCCAGTACTTC. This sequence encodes CASRMGRRGPLLETQYF.

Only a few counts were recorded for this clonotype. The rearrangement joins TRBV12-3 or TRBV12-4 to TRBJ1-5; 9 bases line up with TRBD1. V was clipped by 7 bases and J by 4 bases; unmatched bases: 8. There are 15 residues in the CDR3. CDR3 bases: TGTGCCAGCACCCGGACAGGGGATTGGAATCAGCCCCAGCATTTT. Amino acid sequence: CASTRTGDWNQPQHF.

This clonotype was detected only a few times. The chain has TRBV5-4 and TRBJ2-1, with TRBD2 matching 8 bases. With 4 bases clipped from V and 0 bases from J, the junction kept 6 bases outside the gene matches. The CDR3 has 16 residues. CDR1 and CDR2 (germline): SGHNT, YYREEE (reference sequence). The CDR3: CASSPGLAPSYNEQFF. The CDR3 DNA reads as TGTGCCAGCAGCCCCGGACTAGCCCCCTCCTACAATGAGCAGTTCTTC.

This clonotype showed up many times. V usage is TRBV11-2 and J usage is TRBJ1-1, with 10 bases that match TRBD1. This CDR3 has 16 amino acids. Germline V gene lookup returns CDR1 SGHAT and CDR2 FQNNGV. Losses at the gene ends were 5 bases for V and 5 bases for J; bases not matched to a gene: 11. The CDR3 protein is CASSPRPGQGFTEAFF. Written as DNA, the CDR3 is TGTGCCAGCAGCCCACGACCGGGACAGGGGTTTACTGAAGCTTTCTTT.

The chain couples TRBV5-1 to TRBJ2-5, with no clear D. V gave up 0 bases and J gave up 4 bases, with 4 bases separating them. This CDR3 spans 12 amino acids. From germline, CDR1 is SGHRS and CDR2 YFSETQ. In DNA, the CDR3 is TGCGCCAGCAGCTTGGCCCGAGAGACCCAGTACTTC. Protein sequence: CASSLARETQYF.

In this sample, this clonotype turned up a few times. This chain's CDR3 is CASSLAAAGGPNEQFF. CDR3 nucleotide sequence: TGTGCCAGCAGCTTGGCCGCCGCGGGAGGGCCCAATGAGCAGTTCTTC. The chain uses TRBV5-4 and TRBJ2-1; TRBD2 agrees at 9 bases. Germline CDR1 SGHNT, CDR2 YYREEE (reference sequence). The CDR3 length is 16 residues. V shed 0 bases, J shed 6 bases, and the junction held 7 bases outside the gene matches.

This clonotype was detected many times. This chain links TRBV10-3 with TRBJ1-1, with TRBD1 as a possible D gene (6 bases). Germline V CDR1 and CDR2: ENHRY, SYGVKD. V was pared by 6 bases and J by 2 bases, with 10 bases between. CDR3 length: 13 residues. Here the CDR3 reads CAISRTDNTEAFF. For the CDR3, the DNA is TGTGCCATCAGCCGGACAGATAACACTGAAGCTTTCTTT.

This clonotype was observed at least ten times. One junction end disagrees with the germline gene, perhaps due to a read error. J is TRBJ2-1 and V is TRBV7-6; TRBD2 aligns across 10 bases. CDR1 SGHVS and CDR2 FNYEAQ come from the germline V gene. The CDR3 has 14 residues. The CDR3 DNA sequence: TGTGCCAGCAGCATAGCGGGGGGTTTCAATGAGCAGTTCTTC. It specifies CASSIAGGFNEQFF.

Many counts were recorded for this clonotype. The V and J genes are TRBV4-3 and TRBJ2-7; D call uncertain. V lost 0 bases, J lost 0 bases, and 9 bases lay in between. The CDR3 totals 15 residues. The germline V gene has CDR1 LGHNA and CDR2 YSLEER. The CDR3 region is CASSQDRADSYEQYF. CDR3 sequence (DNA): TGCGCCAGCAGCCAAGATCGGGCAGACTCCTACGAGCAGTACTTC.

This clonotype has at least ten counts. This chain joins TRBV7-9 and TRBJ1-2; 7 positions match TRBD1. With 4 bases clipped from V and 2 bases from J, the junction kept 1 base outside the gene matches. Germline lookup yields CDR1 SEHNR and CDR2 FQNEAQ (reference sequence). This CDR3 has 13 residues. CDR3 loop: CASSSQGNYGYTF. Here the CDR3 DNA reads TGTGCCAGCAGCTCACAGGGGAACTATGGCTACACCTTC.

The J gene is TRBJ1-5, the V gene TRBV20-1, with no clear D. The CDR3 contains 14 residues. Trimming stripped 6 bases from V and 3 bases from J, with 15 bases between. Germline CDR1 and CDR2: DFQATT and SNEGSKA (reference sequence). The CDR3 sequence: CSAVEGSANQPQHF. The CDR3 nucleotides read TGCAGTGCCGTCGAGGGAAGTGCCAATCAGCCCCAGCATTTT.

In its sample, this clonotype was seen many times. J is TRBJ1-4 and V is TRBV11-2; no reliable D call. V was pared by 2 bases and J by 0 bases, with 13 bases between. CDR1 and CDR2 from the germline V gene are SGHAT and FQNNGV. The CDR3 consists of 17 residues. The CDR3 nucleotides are TGTGCCAGCAGCTTATTTGCAGTCTTAGCAACTAATGAAAAACTGTTTTTT. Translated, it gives CASSLFAVLATNEKLFF. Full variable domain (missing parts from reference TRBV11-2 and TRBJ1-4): EAGVAQSPRYKIIEKRQSVAFWCNPISGHATLYWYQQILGQGPKLLIQFQNNGVVDDSQLPKDRFSAERLKGVDSTLKIQPAKLEDSAVYLCASSLFAVLATNEKLFFGSGTQLSVL.

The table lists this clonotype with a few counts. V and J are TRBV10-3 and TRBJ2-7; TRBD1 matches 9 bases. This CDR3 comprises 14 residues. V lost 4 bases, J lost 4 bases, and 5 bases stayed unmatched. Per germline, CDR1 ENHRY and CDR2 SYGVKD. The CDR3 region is CAISAGQGEYEQYF. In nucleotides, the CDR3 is TGTGCCATCAGTGCGGGACAGGGAGAATACGAGCAGTACTTC.

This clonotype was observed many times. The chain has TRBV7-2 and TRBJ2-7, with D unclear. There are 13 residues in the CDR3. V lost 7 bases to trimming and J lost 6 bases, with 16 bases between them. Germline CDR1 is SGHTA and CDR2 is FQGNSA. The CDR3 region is CASTSPMLGEQYF. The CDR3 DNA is TGTGCCAGCACCTCGCCTATGCTGGGCGAGCAGTACTTC.

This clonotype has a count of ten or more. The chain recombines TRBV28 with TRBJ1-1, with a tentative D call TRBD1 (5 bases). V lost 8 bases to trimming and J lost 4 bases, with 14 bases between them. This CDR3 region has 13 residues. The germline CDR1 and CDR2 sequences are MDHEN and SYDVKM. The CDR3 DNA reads TGTGCCAGCCTTGGGGGTCTTCGCACTGAAGCTTTCTTT. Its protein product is CASLGGLRTEAFF.

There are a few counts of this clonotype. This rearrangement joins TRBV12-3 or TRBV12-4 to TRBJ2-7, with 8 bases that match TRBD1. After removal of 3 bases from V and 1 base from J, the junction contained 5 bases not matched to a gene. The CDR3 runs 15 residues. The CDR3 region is CASSFGTGGSYEQYF. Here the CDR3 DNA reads TGTGCCAGCAGTTTTGGAACAGGGGGATCCTACGAGCAGTACTTC.

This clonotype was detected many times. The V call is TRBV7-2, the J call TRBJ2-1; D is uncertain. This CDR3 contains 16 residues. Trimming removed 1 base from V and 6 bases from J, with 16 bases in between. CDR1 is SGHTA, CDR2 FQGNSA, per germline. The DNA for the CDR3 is TGTGCCAGCAGCTTAGTGACCCTTCCTATGTCCAATGAGCAGTTCTTC. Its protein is CASSLVTLPMSNEQFF.

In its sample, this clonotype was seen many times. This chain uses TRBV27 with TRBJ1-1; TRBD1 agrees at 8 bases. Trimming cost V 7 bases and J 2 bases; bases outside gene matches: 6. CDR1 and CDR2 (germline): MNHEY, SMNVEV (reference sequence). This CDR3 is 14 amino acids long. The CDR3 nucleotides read TGTGCCAGCAATCCCAGGGGGCCCAACACTGAAGCTTTCTTT. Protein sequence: CASNPRGPNTEAFF.

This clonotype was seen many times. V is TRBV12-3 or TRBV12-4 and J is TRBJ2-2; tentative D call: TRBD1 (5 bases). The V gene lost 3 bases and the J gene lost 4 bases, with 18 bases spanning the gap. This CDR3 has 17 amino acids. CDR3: CASSFSPILDSTGELFF. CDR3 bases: TGTGCCAGCAGTTTTTCTCCCATACTTGACAGCACCGGGGAGCTGTTTTTT.

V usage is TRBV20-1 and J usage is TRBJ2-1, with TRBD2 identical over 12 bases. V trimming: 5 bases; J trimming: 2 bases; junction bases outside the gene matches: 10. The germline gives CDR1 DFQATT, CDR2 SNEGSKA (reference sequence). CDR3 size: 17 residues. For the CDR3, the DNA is TGCAGTGCTTTCCGGGCTAGCGGGGGGGCGACCTACAATGAGCAGTTCTTC. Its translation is CSAFRASGGATYNEQFF.

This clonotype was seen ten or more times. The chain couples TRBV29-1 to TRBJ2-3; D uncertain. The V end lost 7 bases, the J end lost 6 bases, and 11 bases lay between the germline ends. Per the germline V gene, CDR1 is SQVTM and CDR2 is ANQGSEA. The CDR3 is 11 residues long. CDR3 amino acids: CSGQESDTQYF. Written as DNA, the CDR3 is TGCAGCGGGCAGGAGAGCGATACGCAGTATTTT.

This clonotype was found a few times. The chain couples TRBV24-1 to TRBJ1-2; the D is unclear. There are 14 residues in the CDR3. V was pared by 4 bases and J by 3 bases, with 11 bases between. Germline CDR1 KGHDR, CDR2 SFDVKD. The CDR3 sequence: CATSDPGLDYGYTF. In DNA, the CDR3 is TGTGCCACCAGTGACCCCGGACTTGACTATGGCTACACCTTC.

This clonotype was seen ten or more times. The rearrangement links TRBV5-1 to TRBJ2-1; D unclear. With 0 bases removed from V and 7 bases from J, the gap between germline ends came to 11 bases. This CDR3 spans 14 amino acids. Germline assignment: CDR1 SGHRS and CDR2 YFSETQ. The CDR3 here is CASSLAYQANEQFF. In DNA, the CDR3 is TGCGCCAGCAGCTTGGCCTATCAGGCGAATGAGCAGTTCTTC.

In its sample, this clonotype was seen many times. CDR3 sequence (DNA): TGTGCTAGTGGTTTGGTTCGTTGGGCTAGCGGGAGGTCCAACACCGGGGAGCTGTTTTTT. This translates into CASGLVRWASGRSNTGELFF. The chain couples TRBV12-5 to TRBJ2-2; TRBD2 matches 11 bases. V gave up 0 bases and J gave up 2 bases; unmatched junction bases: 11. The germline gives CDR1 LGHNT, CDR2 FRNRAP. CDR3 length: 20 residues.

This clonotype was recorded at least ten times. In DNA form, the CDR3 reads TGTGCCAGCAGCTTAGTTTCGGAGACCCAGTACTTC. This gives the protein CASSLVSETQYF. The chain is built from TRBV7-9 and TRBJ2-5; D gene ambiguous. The CDR3 is 12 residues long. V lost 1 base to trimming and J lost 5 bases, with 5 bases between them. Germline CDR1 SEHNR, CDR2 FQNEAQ (reference sequence).